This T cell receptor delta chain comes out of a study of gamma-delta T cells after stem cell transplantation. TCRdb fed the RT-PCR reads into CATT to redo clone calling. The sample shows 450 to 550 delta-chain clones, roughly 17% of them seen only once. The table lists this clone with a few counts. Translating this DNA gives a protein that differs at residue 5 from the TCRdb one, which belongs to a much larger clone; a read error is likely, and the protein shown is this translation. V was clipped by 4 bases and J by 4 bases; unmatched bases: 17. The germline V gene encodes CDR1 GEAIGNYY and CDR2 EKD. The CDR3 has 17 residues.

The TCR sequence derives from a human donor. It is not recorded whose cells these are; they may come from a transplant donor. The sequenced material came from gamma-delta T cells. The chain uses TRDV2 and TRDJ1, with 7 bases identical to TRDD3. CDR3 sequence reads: CACDPVLGRQQNDKLIF. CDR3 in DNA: TGTGCCTGTGATCCCGTACTGGGGCGACAACAAAACGATAAACTCATCTTT.